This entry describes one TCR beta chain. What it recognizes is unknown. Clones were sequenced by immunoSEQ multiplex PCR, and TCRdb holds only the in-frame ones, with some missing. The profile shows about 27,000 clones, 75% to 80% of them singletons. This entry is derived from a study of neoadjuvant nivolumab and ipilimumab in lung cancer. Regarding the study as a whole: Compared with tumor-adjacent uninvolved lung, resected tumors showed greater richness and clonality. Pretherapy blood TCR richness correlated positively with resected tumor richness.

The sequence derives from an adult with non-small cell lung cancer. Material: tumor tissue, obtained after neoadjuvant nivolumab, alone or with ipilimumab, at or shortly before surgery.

The CDR3 DNA follows: TGTGCCAGCTCACTGAAACCGGGACGGACGGAAGAGACCCAGTACTTC. Translation: CASSLKPGRTEETQYF. The chain links TRBV18 to TRBJ2-5; the D gene could be TRBD1 or TRBD2 (5 bases each). CDR3 size: 16 residues. The germline gives CDR1 KGHSH, CDR2 LQKENI. V shed 4 bases and J shed 3 bases, with 18 bases lying between them.